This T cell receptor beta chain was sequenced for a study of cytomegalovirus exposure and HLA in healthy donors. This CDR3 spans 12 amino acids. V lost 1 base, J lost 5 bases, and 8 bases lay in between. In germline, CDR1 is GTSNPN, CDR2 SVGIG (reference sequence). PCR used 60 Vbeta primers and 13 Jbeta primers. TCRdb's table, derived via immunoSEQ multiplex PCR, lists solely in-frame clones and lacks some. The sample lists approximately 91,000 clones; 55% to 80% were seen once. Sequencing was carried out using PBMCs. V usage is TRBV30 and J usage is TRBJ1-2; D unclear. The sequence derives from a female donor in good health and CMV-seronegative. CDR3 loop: CAWSESGYGYTF. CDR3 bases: TGTGCCTGGAGTGAAAGCGGGTATGGCTACACCTTC.